This entry lists 14 T cell receptor beta chains sequenced from one sample in a study of neoadjuvant anti-PD-1 for oral cavity cancer. TCRdb keeps only in-frame clones here, not all; method: immunoSEQ multiplex PCR. The data hold tens of thousands of clones, with approximately 80% observed a single time. Time point of the sample: after neoadjuvant nivolumab, at surgical resection. Sequences were derived from PBMCs, sampled after nivolumab (anti-PD-1) treatment. The source of these receptors is a person aged 35 to 85 with oral cavity squamous cell carcinoma.

The rearrangement uses TRBV19 and TRBJ2-3; D perhaps matches TRBD1 (5 bases). This CDR3 contains 14 residues. Germline V gives CDR1 LNHDA, CDR2 SQIVND (reference sequence). V was shortened by 5 bases and J by 4 bases, with 13 bases between the two germline ends. This CDR3 reads CASSDGHVADTQYF. Written as DNA, the CDR3 is TGTGCCAGTAGTGATGGACATGTAGCAGATACGCAGTATTTT.

This chain links TRBV6-6 with TRBJ2-2; the D call may be TRBD1 or TRBD2 (5 bases each). CDR1 and CDR2 from the germline V gene are MNHNY and SVGAGI (reference sequence). V was cut by 5 bases and J by 5 bases, with 12 bases left in between. CDR3 length equals 14 residues. DNA for the CDR3: TGTGCCAGCAGTGCTAGCTGGGGGACCGGGGAGCTGTTTTTT. It encodes CASSASWGTGELFF.

J is TRBJ1-6 and V is TRBV27; D perhaps matches TRBD1 (5 bases). V lost 0 bases and J lost 8, with 17 bases in between. The CDR3 extends over 17 amino acids. Per the germline V gene, CDR1 is MNHEY and CDR2 is SMNVEV (reference sequence). The CDR3 DNA follows: TGTGCCAGCAGTTTATCGAGGGGTGGGGGTATTCATTCACCCCTCCACTTT. Amino acids: CASSLSRGGGIHSPLHF.

The rearrangement uses TRBV27 and TRBJ1-2; D call uncertain. Looked up from germline, CDR1 is MNHEY and CDR2 is SMNVEV (reference sequence). The CDR3 contains 13 residues. The V gene lost 0 bases and the J gene lost 9 bases, with 11 bases spanning the gap. As DNA, the CDR3 is TGTGCCAGCAGTTTATCAGCGGGATATAGCTACACCTTC. Translated, it gives CASSLSAGYSYTF.

The rearrangement links TRBV29-1 to TRBJ1-1; weak D call: TRBD1 (5 bases). Trimming left V 3 bases short and J 2 bases short, with 13 bases between. This CDR3 contains 14 residues. Germline loops: CDR1 SQVTM, CDR2 ANQGSEA. CDR3: CSVDGTDRNTEAFF. DNA for the CDR3: TGCAGCGTTGATGGGACGGACCGAAACACTGAAGCTTTCTTT.

The V and J genes are TRBV5-4 and TRBJ2-2; 7 bases align to TRBD1. V trimming: 4 bases; J trimming: 6 bases; junction bases outside the gene matches: 9. Germline V gene sequence: CDR1 SGHNT, CDR2 YYREEE (reference sequence). The CDR3 consists of 15 residues. CDR3 coding DNA: TGTGCCAGCAGCGGCTCGACAGGGCGCGCCGGGGAGCTGTTTTTT. Protein product: CASSGSTGRAGELFF.

V and J are TRBV15 and TRBJ2-3; D ambiguous. This CDR3 contains 15 residues. Trimming took off 0 bases at V and 1 base at J, with 8 bases between the two ends. The germline CDR1 and CDR2 sequences are LNHNV and YYDKDF (reference sequence). The CDR3 DNA is TGTGCCACCAGCAGAGATAACGGGCGCACAGATACGCAGTATTTT. It translates to CATSRDNGRTDTQYF.

The genes are TRBV6-1 and TRBJ1-1; D remains unclear. This CDR3 region has 14 residues. Trimming stripped 4 bases from V and 1 base from J, with 10 bases between. Germline values: CDR1 MNHNS, CDR2 SASEGT. The CDR3 here is CASSVKGSNTEAFF. DNA of the CDR3: TGTGCCAGCAGTGTGAAGGGATCGAACACTGAAGCTTTCTTT.

In its sample, this clone was seen once. The chain has TRBV5-1 and TRBJ2-5; 13 positions match TRBD2. The junction had 5 bases not matched to a gene; V was cut back by 5 bases and J by 4 bases. Germline V gene data show CDR1 as SGHRS and CDR2 as YFSETQ. This CDR3 is 15 amino acids long. The CDR3 region has the DNA TGCGCCAGCAGTTCCGGACTAGCGGGAGTAGAGACCCAGTACTTC. Translating it yields CASSSGLAGVETQYF.

The chain has TRBV7-6 and TRBJ1-5, with D tentatively TRBD1 (6 bases). V gave up 1 base and J gave up 6 bases, with 7 bases separating them. This CDR3 has 13 residues. Germline lookup yields CDR1 SGHVS and CDR2 FNYEAQ. CDR3 sequence reads: CASSLGGAQPQHF. CDR3 nucleotides: TGTGCCAGCAGCTTAGGGGGGGCTCAGCCCCAGCATTTT. Based on the CDR3 plus reference TRBV7-6 and TRBJ1-5, the full variable domain is GAGVSQSPRYKVTKRGQDVALRCDPISGHVSLYWYRQALGQGPEFLTYFNYEAQQDKSGLPNDRFSAERPEGSISTLTIQRTEQRDSAMYRCASSLGGAQPQHFGDGTRLSIL.

This clone was counted once. The chain carries TRBV4-2 and TRBJ2-1, with 13 bases aligning to TRBD2. Germline V lookup: CDR1 LGHNA, CDR2 YNFKEQ. CDR3 size: 18 residues. After removal of 0 bases from V and 4 bases from J, the junction contained 6 bases not matched to a gene. CDR3 region: CASSQDTSGGAGYNEQFF. CDR3 coding DNA: TGTGCCAGCAGCCAAGATACTAGCGGGGGGGCGGGATACAATGAGCAGTTCTTC.

The chain is built from TRBV29-1 and TRBJ1-2; 9 bases line up with TRBD1. Unmatched junction bases numbered 12, after V lost 6 bases and J lost 7 bases. Germline values: CDR1 SQVTM, CDR2 ANQGSEA. The CDR3 loop spans 14 amino acids. In nucleotides, the CDR3 is TGCAGCGTCGATTATACAGGGGGCGCGAGTGGCTACACCTTC. This sequence encodes CSVDYTGGASGYTF.

V usage is TRBV6-5 and J usage is TRBJ1-3; tentatively, D is TRBD1 (6 bases). V gave up 5 bases and J gave up 0 bases, with 11 bases separating them. This CDR3 is built from 15 residues. Germline-derived CDR1 and CDR2 are MNHEY and SVGAGI. The chain's CDR3 is CASSIQGSSGNTIYF. CDR3 coding DNA: TGTGCCAGCAGTATACAGGGAAGCTCTGGAAACACCATATATTTT.

The chain employs TRBV28 and TRBJ1-5, with TRBD1 matching 9 bases. The junction had 6 bases not matched to a gene; V was cut back by 7 bases and J by 5 bases. The V gene's germline CDR1 is MDHEN and CDR2 SYDVKM. There are 14 residues in the CDR3. The CDR3 region is CASTSGQGHQPQHF. CDR3 DNA sequence: TGTGCCAGCACTTCGGGACAGGGCCATCAGCCCCAGCATTTT.